Shown below are 27 T cell receptor beta chains from a single sample sequenced in a study of blood T cells in healthy people across ages. Next came a second PCR, run for about 7 to 12 cycles, which used a sample-barcoded 5' primer along with a J-beta primer mix. From the 5' RACE reads, TCRdb called clonotypes with MiXCR, one entry per CDR3 protein. The table has some 1.5 million distinct CDR3 sequences, roughly 28% seen once; the top ten hold 6.5% to 8.5%. The specimen sequenced was blood. These receptors were taken from a woman aged 25 to 39 in good health.

The chain carries TRBV20-1 and TRBJ2-7, with D possibly TRBD2 on 5 matching bases. CDR1 DFQATT and CDR2 SNEGSKA come from the germline V gene (reference sequence). The CDR3 is 15 residues long. V lost 6 bases and J lost 7, with 25 bases in between. The CDR3 here is CSAPRRADSYNEQYF. The CDR3 DNA sequence: TGCAGTGCCCCCCGGCGGGCGGACTCCTACAATGAGCAGTACTTC.

This clonotype was found a few times. The chain carries TRBV7-2 and TRBJ1-6, with 8 nucleotides matching TRBD1. The germline CDR1 and CDR2 sequences are SGHTA and FQGNSA. CDR3 length equals 18 residues. The V segment lost 5 bases and the J segment 1 base; nucleotides outside the gene matches: 10. CDR3 amino acids: CASSPQIRTGSYNSPLHF. The DNA for the CDR3 is TGTGCCAGCAGCCCCCAAATTCGGACAGGGTCCTATAATTCACCCCTCCACTTT.

The J gene is TRBJ1-4, the V gene TRBV30; D is undetermined. Trimming left V 5 bases short and J 11 bases short, with 15 bases between. The germline V gene encodes CDR1 GTSNPN and CDR2 SVGIG (reference sequence). CDR3 length: 12 residues. CDR3 in amino acids: CAWGKRSGKLFF. DNA of the CDR3: TGTGCCTGGGGGAAGCGGAGCGGGAAACTGTTTTTT. The full variable domain, completed using reference TRBV30 and TRBJ1-4, is SQTIHQWPATLVQPVGSPLSLECTVEGTSNPNLYWYRQAAGRGLQLLFYSVGIGQISSEVPQNLSASRPQDRQFILSSKKLLLSDSGFYLCAWGKRSGKLFFGSGTQLSVL.

This clonotype was recorded a few times. The chain combines TRBV10-3 with TRBJ2-1; TRBD1 aligns across 8 bases. Germline-derived CDR1 and CDR2 are ENHRY and SYGVKD. With V trimmed by 11 bases and J by 7 bases, 13 bases remained unmatched. CDR3 length: 14 amino acids. The CDR3 is CAQSAQGVGNEQFF. CDR3 in DNA: TGTGCCCAATCGGCACAGGGGGTTGGAAATGAGCAGTTCTTC.

The CDR3 region is CATSRDTGGSYEQYF. In DNA form, the CDR3 reads TGTGCCACCAGCAGAGATACTGGGGGTTCCTACGAGCAGTACTTC. The rearrangement joins TRBV15 to TRBJ2-4; D tentatively reads TRBD1 or TRBD2 (5 bases each). The assigned J gene may be wrong: the sequence end matches TRBJ2-7 better. CDR3 length: 15 amino acids. Germline CDR1 reads LNHNV; CDR2 reads YYDKDF (reference sequence).

The chain carries TRBV27 and TRBJ2-7; TRBD2 matches 8 bases. V gave up 6 bases and J gave up 4 bases; unmatched junction bases: 8. Germline CDR1 is MNHEY and CDR2 is SMNVEV (reference sequence). The CDR3 runs to 14 residues. The CDR3 DNA reads TGTGCCAGCAGAAGGTCACTAGCGGTTTACGAGCAGTACTTC. Amino acid sequence: CASRRSLAVYEQYF.

The rearrangement uses TRBV5-1 and TRBJ2-5, with no clear D. CDR3 size: 14 residues. Trimming cost V 3 bases and J 5 bases, with 14 bases left between them. Germline V gives CDR1 SGHRS, CDR2 YFSETQ. The CDR3 DNA sequence: TGCGCCAGCAGCTCACGGGCAGGTGACGAGACCCAGTACTTC. Protein product: CASSSRAGDETQYF.

J is TRBJ1-5 and V is TRBV12-3 or TRBV12-4; D unclear. V shed 6 bases and J shed 7 bases, with 13 bases lying between them. This CDR3 region has 13 residues. The DNA for the CDR3 is TGTGCCAGCAGCGGGAAAGGGAACCAGCCCCAGCATTTT. Translating it yields CASSGKGNQPQHF.

This clonotype was counted many times. The chain recombines TRBV20-1 with TRBJ2-1; 8 positions agree with TRBD1. CDR3 length: 16 amino acids. Germline V lookup: CDR1 DFQATT, CDR2 SNEGSKA (reference sequence). Losses at the gene ends were 0 bases for V and 8 bases for J; bases not matched to a gene: 12. The CDR3 DNA reads TGCAGTGCTAGAGATACCGGGACAGGTAAATTCGATGAGCAGTTCTTC. Amino acid sequence: CSARDTGTGKFDEQFF.

This clonotype was counted a few times. The chain employs TRBV12-5 and TRBJ1-2; no clear D gene. The CDR3 totals 13 residues. Trimming left V 2 bases short and J 4 bases short, with 8 bases between. Germline V gene sequence: CDR1 LGHNT, CDR2 FRNRAP. CDR3 sequence reads: CASGLRGVYGYTF. The CDR3 DNA follows: TGTGCTAGTGGTTTGCGGGGAGTCTATGGCTACACCTTC.

Of note for this clonotype: Being one base from a much bigger clone, this may be a read error. This chain links TRBV29-1 with TRBJ1-4; weak D call: TRBD1 (6 bases). The CDR3 has 14 residues. Germline lookup yields CDR1 SQVTM and CDR2 ANQGSEA. This CDR3 is CGVGTGWGNEKLFF. In DNA, the CDR3 is TGCGGCGTGGGAACAGGGTGGGGGAATGAAAAACTGTTTTTT.

The CDR3 protein is CASGLDGGGPQHF. In DNA form, the CDR3 reads TGTGCTAGTGGTTTGGACGGGGGAGGGCCCCAGCATTTT. The rearrangement joins TRBV12-5 to TRBJ1-5; D is perhaps TRBD1 (5 bases). This CDR3 spans 13 amino acids. The germline V gene has CDR1 LGHNT and CDR2 FRNRAP. V was cut by 1 base and J by 9 bases, with 10 bases left in between.

About this clonotype: A much larger clone differs by one base, so this may be a read error. The genes are TRBV5-1 and TRBJ2-7, with D possibly being TRBD1 or TRBD2 (5 bases each). The germline CDR1 and CDR2 sequences are SGHRS and YFSETQ. The CDR3 consists of 15 residues. CDR3 in DNA: TGCGTCAGCAGCTTGGGGTTTGGGACGGACTACGAGCAGTACTTC. It encodes CVSSLGFGTDYEQYF.

This chain connects TRBV6-6 to TRBJ2-7, with 8 bases aligning to TRBD1. This CDR3 is 13 amino acids long. Unmatched junction bases numbered 6, after V lost 8 bases and J lost 3 bases. Germline loops: CDR1 MNHNY, CDR2 SVGAGI (reference sequence). CDR3 in amino acids: CASRQGSFYEQYF. DNA for the CDR3: TGTGCCAGCCGACAGGGGAGTTTCTACGAGCAGTACTTC.

As regards this clonotype: One base away lies a much larger clone, so this may be a sequencing read error. CDR3 sequence reads: CSAATSGRAVEQFF. The CDR3 DNA reads TGCAGCGCCGCGACTAGCGGGAGGGCAGTTGAGCAGTTCTTC. The chain has TRBV29-1 and TRBJ2-1; TRBD2 aligns across 14 bases. CDR1 is SQVTM, CDR2 ANQGSEA, per germline. The CDR3 has 14 residues. Unmatched junction bases numbered 8, after V lost 7 bases and J lost 9 bases.

The rearrangement links TRBV3-1 to TRBJ2-1; 8 positions agree with TRBD1. The CDR3 is made up of 14 amino acids. From germline, CDR1 is LGHDT and CDR2 YNNKEL (reference sequence). V shed 3 bases, J shed 6 bases, and the junction held 4 bases outside the gene matches. CDR3 in DNA: TGTGCCAGCAGCCACCTGGACAGGGCCAATGAGCAGTTCTTC. This encodes CASSHLDRANEQFF.

With regard to this clonotype: One base away lies a much larger clone, so this may be a sequencing read error. The rearrangement joins TRBV12-3 or TRBV12-4 to TRBJ2-1, with D tentatively TRBD1 or TRBD2 (5 bases each). Trimming left V 5 bases short and J 10 bases short, with 18 bases between. The CDR3 length is 14 residues. The CDR3 here is CASSQGAVGYEQFF. The DNA of the CDR3 is TGTGCCAGCAGTCAGGGAGCGGTTGGATACGAGCAGTTCTTC.

V and J are TRBV7-9 and TRBJ2-1, with 10 nucleotides matching TRBD2. The germline V gene encodes CDR1 SEHNR and CDR2 FQNEAQ (reference sequence). J lost 5 bases, V lost 3 bases, and 7 bases had no gene match. The CDR3 length is 16 residues. CDR3: CASSFAGLADDNEQFF. The CDR3 region has the DNA TGTGCCAGCAGCTTCGCCGGACTAGCGGATGACAATGAGCAGTTCTTC.

The gene calls are TRBV5-1 and TRBJ1-2, with 9 bases that match TRBD1. The CDR3 is 17 amino acids. V gave up 4 bases and J gave up 4 bases; unmatched junction bases: 14. Germline CDR1 SGHRS, CDR2 YFSETQ. The DNA of the CDR3 is TGCGCCAGCAGCGAACAACCGGGACAGGGTATGGGCTATGGCTACACCTTC. It yields the protein CASSEQPGQGMGYGYTF.

This clonotype was counted only a few times. The rearrangement uses TRBV4-1 and TRBJ2-1; D is uncertain. The CDR3 is 13 residues long. The germline V and J ends were trimmed by 2 bases and 4 bases, with 6 bases remaining between them. Per germline, CDR1 MGHRA and CDR2 YSYEKL. The CDR3 loop is CASSQRGYNEQFF. The CDR3 bases are TGCGCCAGCAGCCAACGAGGATACAATGAGCAGTTCTTC.

J is TRBJ2-1 and V is TRBV20-1; D might be TRBD2 (5 bases). Germline V gene data show CDR1 as DFQATT and CDR2 as SNEGSKA (reference sequence). The V gene lost 5 bases and the J gene lost 3 bases, with 17 bases spanning the gap. This CDR3 has 15 residues. Here the CDR3 reads CSAGPNSGFYNEQFF. The CDR3 nucleotides are TGCAGTGCTGGGCCCAACAGCGGATTCTACAATGAGCAGTTCTTC.

The chain couples TRBV7-2 to TRBJ1-1, with D perhaps TRBD1 (6 bases). Germline values: CDR1 SGHTA, CDR2 FQGNSA. Trimming removed 5 bases at V and 4 bases at J, with 20 bases between. This CDR3 is built from 16 residues. Here the CDR3 reads CASSTAVRTGSTEAFF. In DNA, the CDR3 is TGTGCCAGCAGCACAGCCGTCCGAACAGGGAGCACTGAAGCTTTCTTT.

The chain is built from TRBV29-1 and TRBJ2-5; the D is unclear. Germline CDR1 SQVTM, CDR2 ANQGSEA. V lost 2 bases, J lost 5 bases, and 12 bases lay in between. The CDR3 sequence is 13 residues long. CDR3 nucleotide sequence: TGCAGCGTTGAAACTGCCCCGCGGGAGACCCAGTACTTC. Protein: CSVETAPRETQYF.

J is TRBJ1-1 and V is TRBV12-3 or TRBV12-4; weak D call: TRBD1 (5 bases). The CDR3 has 15 residues. With 4 bases removed from V and 0 bases from J, the gap between germline ends came to 12 bases. The CDR3: CASSWWQGLNTEAFF. The CDR3 nucleotides read TGTGCCAGCAGTTGGTGGCAGGGTCTGAACACTGAAGCTTTCTTT.

Only a few counts were recorded for this clonotype. The chain carries TRBV20-1 and TRBJ2-1; perhaps TRBD2 as D (5 bases). CDR3 length equals 13 residues. CDR1 DFQATT and CDR2 SNEGSKA come from the germline V gene (reference sequence). V gave up 5 bases and J gave up 12 bases, with 20 bases separating them. CDR3 bases: TGCAGTGCTCGACTGGCCCCCGGGGTAATGCAGTTCTTC. The encoded protein is CSARLAPGVMQFF.

The genes are TRBV7-9 and TRBJ2-3; D is unresolved. Per germline, CDR1 SEHNR and CDR2 FQNEAQ (reference sequence). V was clipped by 5 bases and J by 5 bases, with 11 bases between them. The CDR3 sequence is 13 residues long. CDR3 bases: TGTGCCAGCAGCGGATCGTATCAAGATACGCAGTATTTT. Translation: CASSGSYQDTQYF.

This chain links TRBV27 with TRBJ2-7; no definite D call. CDR1 is MNHEY, CDR2 SMNVEV, per germline (reference sequence). V lost 1 base, J lost 3 bases, and 10 bases lay in between. This CDR3 contains 14 residues. CDR3 amino acids: CASSLLPGHYEQYF. For the CDR3, the DNA is TGTGCCAGCAGTTTATTGCCAGGTCACTACGAGCAGTACTTC.